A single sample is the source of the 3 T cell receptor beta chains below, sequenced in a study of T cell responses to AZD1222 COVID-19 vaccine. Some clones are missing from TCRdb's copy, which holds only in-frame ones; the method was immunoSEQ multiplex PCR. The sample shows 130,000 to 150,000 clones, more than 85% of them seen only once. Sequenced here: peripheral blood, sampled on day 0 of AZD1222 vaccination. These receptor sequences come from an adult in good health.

CDR3 in DNA: TGTGCCAGCAGCCCCCTTACACAGGGGATGGGGGAAAAACTGTTTTTT. The encoded protein is CASSPLTQGMGEKLFF. The chain recombines TRBV7-8 with TRBJ1-4; 7 positions match TRBD1. In germline, CDR1 is SGHVS, CDR2 FQNEAQ. Trimming at V came to 5 bases and at J to 8 bases, leaving 14 bases not matched to a gene. The CDR3 spans 16 residues.

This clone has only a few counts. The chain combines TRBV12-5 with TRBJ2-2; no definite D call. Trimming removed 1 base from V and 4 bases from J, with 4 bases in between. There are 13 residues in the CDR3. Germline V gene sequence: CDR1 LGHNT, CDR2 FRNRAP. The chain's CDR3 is CASGLEGTGELFF. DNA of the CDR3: TGTGCTAGTGGTTTGGAGGGCACCGGGGAGCTGTTTTTT. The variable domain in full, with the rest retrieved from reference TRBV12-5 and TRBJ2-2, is DARVTQTPRHKVTEMGQEVTMRCQPILGHNTVFWYRQTMMQGLELLAYFRNRAPLDDSGMPKDRFSAEMPDATLATLKIQPSEPRDSAVYFCASGLEGTGELFFGEGSRLTVL.

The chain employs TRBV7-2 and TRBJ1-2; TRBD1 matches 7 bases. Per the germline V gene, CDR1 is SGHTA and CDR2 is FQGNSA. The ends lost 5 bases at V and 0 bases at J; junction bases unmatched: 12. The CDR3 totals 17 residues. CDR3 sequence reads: CASSTDRVQGANYGYTF. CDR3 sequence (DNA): TGTGCCAGCAGCACCGACCGGGTTCAGGGGGCTAACTATGGCTACACCTTC.